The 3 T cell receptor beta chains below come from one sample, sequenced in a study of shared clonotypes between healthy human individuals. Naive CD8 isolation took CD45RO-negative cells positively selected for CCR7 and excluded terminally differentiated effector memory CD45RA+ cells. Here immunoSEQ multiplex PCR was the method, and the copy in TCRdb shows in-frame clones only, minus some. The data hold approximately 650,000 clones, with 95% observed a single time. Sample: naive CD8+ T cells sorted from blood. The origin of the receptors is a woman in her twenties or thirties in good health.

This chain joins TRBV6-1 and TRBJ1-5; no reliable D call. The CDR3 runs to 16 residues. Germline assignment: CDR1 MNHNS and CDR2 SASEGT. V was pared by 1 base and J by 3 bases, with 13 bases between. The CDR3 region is CASSEGLVVDNQPQHF. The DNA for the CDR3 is TGTGCCAGCAGTGAAGGGCTCGTTGTAGACAATCAGCCCCAGCATTTT.

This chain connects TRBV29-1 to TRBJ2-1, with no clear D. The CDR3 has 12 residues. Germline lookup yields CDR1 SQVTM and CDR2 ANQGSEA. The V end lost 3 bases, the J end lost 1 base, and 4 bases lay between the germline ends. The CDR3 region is CSVDGSYNEQFF. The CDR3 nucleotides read TGCAGCGTTGACGGGTCCTACAATGAGCAGTTCTTC.

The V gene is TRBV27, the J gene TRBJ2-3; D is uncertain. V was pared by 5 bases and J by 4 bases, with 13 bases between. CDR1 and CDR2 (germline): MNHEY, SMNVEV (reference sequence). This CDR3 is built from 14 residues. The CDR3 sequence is CASSTRTDPDTQYF. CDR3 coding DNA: TGTGCCAGCAGTACCCGGACGGACCCAGATACGCAGTATTTT.